This T cell receptor beta chain comes out of a study of blood T cell repertoires in COVID-19. Clones were sequenced by immunoSEQ multiplex PCR, and TCRdb holds only the in-frame ones, with some missing. The data contain roughly 190,000 clones, roughly 84% of them singletons. The CDR3 loop spans 15 amino acids. Per germline, CDR1 MRHNA and CDR2 SNTAGT. V trimming: 10 bases; J trimming: 8 bases; junction bases outside the gene matches: 17. V and J are TRBV6-4 and TRBJ2-3, with 8 bases identical to TRBD2. The specimen sequenced was PBMCs or T cells enriched from blood (not recorded which). The clonotype comes from a woman aged 25 to 39 who had been exposed to COVID-19. CDR3 sequence reads: CATRREAGDDGTQYF. CDR3 nucleotide sequence: TGTGCCACCCGTCGGGAAGCGGGGGATGATGGTACGCAGTATTTT.